The T cell receptor (beta chain) described here comes from a study of sequential checkpoint blockade in melanoma. Study as a whole: After nivolumab or ipilimumab alone, twenty-two patients had week-13 rebiopsies.

This CDR3 has 16 amino acids. Germline V gene data show CDR1 as SQVTM and CDR2 as ANQGSEA. Trimming cost V 6 bases and J 2 bases; bases outside gene matches: 15. The data were produced by immunoSEQ multiplex PCR, yet TCRdb's version contains in-frame clones alone and is incomplete. The sample contains some 1,500 clones, 22% of which appear only once. The treatment was: randomized to nivolumab then ipilimumab (arm A) or the reverse (arm B). The V call is TRBV29-1, the J call TRBJ2-7; 8 bases map to TRBD2. Here the sequenced sample was tumor tissue (inferred from file names), taken from a patient given nivolumab and ipilimumab in sequence. The sequence was obtained from a human donor with melanoma. CDR3 DNA sequence: TGCAGCGTAAAATCCGCCTTTAGCGGGGCCGCCTACGAGCAGTACTTC. This gives the protein CSVKSAFSGAAYEQYF.